This note documents a single T cell receptor beta chain sequence. Its specific antigen is unknown. An end of the junction does not agree with germline; a read error may underlie this. This entry comes from a study of CD8+CD57+ T cells in acquired aplastic anemia (dated by TCRdb to 2016 to 2019). Context from the whole study: Extracted DNA from sorted CD4+ and CD8+ cells averaged around 3.3 ug, ranging from about 0.19 to 30 ug. A CD8+CD57+ expansion meant a frequency higher than the mean frequency seen in healthy subjects. Overall study results and their limits: Roughly 29 CD8+ CDR3 sequences were shared between patients and controls but appeared highly expressed in patients and within their immunodominant clones. No significant difference in CD8+ Simpson's diversity was found between patients and healthy controls (P=0.060).

The patients picked for sequencing were ones in whom flow cytometry had shown an expansion of CD8+CD57+ cells. Severe acquired aplastic anemia was diagnosed in all patients according to International Study of Aplastic Anemia and Agranulocytosis and Camitta criteria. At the time blood was sampled, none of the patients had received any therapy. In the study, sorted CD4+ and CD8+ blood T cells from patients with severe aplastic anemia and from healthy subjects underwent deep sequencing of TCR repertoires. Patients were enrolled in the USA under clinicaltrials.gov protocols 00001620, 01623167, 00001397, 00071045, 00081523 and 00961064. Ficoll-Paque density gradient centrifugation was used to isolate peripheral blood mononuclear cells. CD4+ and CD8+ T cells were sorted by FACS or magnetic beads before DNA extraction. The CDR3 has 11 amino acids, counting the end cysteine and phenylalanine. The only DNA kept is the CDR3, 33 bases in frame from the first base. According to the germline V gene, CDR1 reads SGHVS and CDR2 reads FNYEAQ.

Profiling of TCR beta VDJ combinations and CDR3 sequences used genomic DNA as the template. An Illumina HiSeq 2000 was used for TCR repertoire sequencing. Per the original workflow: Repertoires were assessed using TRBV/TRBJ rearrangement plots, CDR3 size and DJ length profiles, and Simpson's diversity index. The immunodominant clone was defined as the most abundant DNA sequence in deep sequencing data. CDR3 amino acid sequences were checked for sharing between subjects and were compared against published repertoires and the VDJdb database. Using fastp trimming at Q25 and MiXCR clonotype assembly, TCRdb reanalyzed the public sequencing data and kept in-frame beta chains. Duplicate CDR3 protein sequences are folded into a single record with the most common DNA and genes. The V and J calls and clone size come from TCRdb's table, not from the authors' own analysis. The sample has about 120,000 distinct CDR3 sequences on record, approximately 50% of them singletons. Roughly 30% of the sample is in the top ten clones.

Sequencing was done on a sample of sorted CD4+, CD8+, or CD8+CD57+ T cells (not recorded which) from PBMCs. The sequence was obtained from a human donor with aplastic anemia. The chain is assembled from TRBV7-6 and TRBJ2-7; TRBD1 might be the D gene, on 8 matching bases. Here is the DNA: TGCGCCAGCAGCGGGACAGGCGAGCAGTACTTC. It specifies CASSGTGEQYF.